Listed here are 13 T cell receptor beta chains from one sample, sequenced in a study of blood T cell repertoires in COVID-19. Profiled with immunoSEQ multiplex PCR; TCRdb holds only in-frame clones, not every one. This sample has around 29,000 clones, with around 91% found just once. Sequenced input: peripheral blood. Receptors were obtained from a man between 60 and 75 years old with acute or convalescent COVID-19.

The V call is TRBV6-5, the J call TRBJ1-2; 7 bases map to TRBD1. Germline loops: CDR1 MNHEY, CDR2 SVGAGI. This CDR3 is 14 amino acids long. With V trimmed by 0 bases and J by 7 bases, 5 bases remained unmatched. CDR3 bases: TGTGCCAGCAGTTACTCTAGGGGGCTTGGTGGCTACACCTTC. Amino acids: CASSYSRGLGGYTF.

V is TRBV5-1 and J is TRBJ1-2; D call uncertain. This CDR3 contains 13 residues. Trimming took off 1 base at V and 1 base at J, with 5 bases between the two ends. Germline V gene lookup returns CDR1 SGHRS and CDR2 YFSETQ. DNA for the CDR3: TGCGCCAGCAGCTTGTCCAGTAACTATGGCTACACCTTC. Encoded protein: CASSLSSNYGYTF. The complete variable domain, with remaining parts taken from reference TRBV5-1 and TRBJ1-2, reads KAGVTQTPRYLIKTRGQQVTLSCSPISGHRSVSWYQQTPGQGLQFLFEYFSETQRNKGNFPGRFSGRQFSNSRSEMNVSTLELGDSALYLCASSLSSNYGYTFGSGTRLTVV.

The chain combines TRBV2 with TRBJ1-6; possibly TRBD1 for D (6 bases). The CDR3 totals 12 residues. V gave up 6 bases and J gave up 16 bases, with 16 bases separating them. Germline V gene data show CDR1 as SNHLY and CDR2 as FYNNEI. The CDR3 is CASSVQQGGLHF. In DNA form, the CDR3 reads TGTGCCAGCAGCGTACAACAGGGAGGGCTCCACTTT.

CDR3 sequence (DNA): TGTGCCAGCAGCTTGAGAGGGGGCACCGGGGAGCTGTTTTTT. Translation gives CASSLRGGTGELFF. The chain recombines TRBV11-3 with TRBJ2-2; a weak D match, TRBD1 (6 bases). The germline gives CDR1 SGHNT, CDR2 YENEEA. The CDR3 sequence is 14 residues long. Trimming stripped 3 bases from V and 4 bases from J, with 9 bases between.

For the CDR3, the DNA is TGTGCCAGCAGTTACGACAGGGACGAAAAACTGTTTTTT. Amino acid sequence: CASSYDRDEKLFF. The rearrangement links TRBV6-5 to TRBJ1-4, with 7 bases lining up with TRBD1. J lost 8 bases, V lost 2 bases, and 2 bases had no gene match. Germline loops: CDR1 MNHEY, CDR2 SVGAGI. The CDR3 covers 13 residues.

The V and J genes are TRBV19 and TRBJ2-3; D gene uncertain. V lost 3 bases and J lost 0, with 7 bases in between. CDR3 length: 14 amino acids. Germline values: CDR1 LNHDA, CDR2 SQIVND (reference sequence). The CDR3 nucleotides read TGTGCCAGTAGTATTAGTCGGAGCACAGATACGCAGTATTTT. It is translated as CASSISRSTDTQYF. The full variable domain, its missing parts supplied by reference TRBV19 and TRBJ2-3, is DGGITQSPKYLFRKEGQNVTLSCEQNLNHDAMYWYRQDPGQGLRLIYYSQIVNDFQKGDIAEGYSVSREKKESFPLTVTSAQKNPTAFYLCASSISRSTDTQYFGPGTRLTVL.

This chain joins TRBV6-4 and TRBJ1-5; tentatively, D is TRBD1 (5 bases). Trimming took 8 bases from V and 5 from J, leaving 13 bases between them. The CDR3 spans 13 residues. Germline V gene lookup returns CDR1 MRHNA and CDR2 SNTAGT. CDR3 coding DNA: TGTGCCAGCTCGACGGGGGAACATCAGCCCCAGCATTTT. It specifies CASSTGEHQPQHF.

The chain combines TRBV5-5 with TRBJ2-3; no reliable D call. This CDR3 comprises 16 residues. Germline CDR1 is SGHKS and CDR2 is YYEKEE (reference sequence). The V gene lost 5 bases and the J gene lost 0 bases, with 16 bases spanning the gap. The CDR3 DNA is TGTGCCAGCAGTCGTCGAGTGGCCAGGAGCACAGATACGCAGTATTTT. This gives the protein CASSRRVARSTDTQYF.

This chain joins TRBV6-5 and TRBJ1-2; D is unclear. V lost 6 bases to trimming and J lost 7 bases, with 15 bases between them. This CDR3 region has 13 residues. Germline loops: CDR1 MNHEY, CDR2 SVGAGI. CDR3 loop: CASRILAVGGYTF. The CDR3 DNA sequence: TGTGCCAGCAGGATACTAGCGGTTGGTGGCTACACCTTC.

The chain recombines TRBV19 with TRBJ2-3; tentative D call: TRBD1 (7 bases). The V and J ends lost 1 base and 3 bases respectively, with 20 bases between them. Germline V gene lookup returns CDR1 LNHDA and CDR2 SQIVND (reference sequence). The CDR3 spans 18 residues. CDR3 sequence (DNA): TGTGCCAGTAGTATAGGGTGGAGGGGGCGGAGGAGGACAGATACGCAGTATTTT. Translating gives CASSIGWRGRRRTDTQYF. The variable domain in full, with the rest retrieved from reference TRBV19 and TRBJ2-3, is DGGITQSPKYLFRKEGQNVTLSCEQNLNHDAMYWYRQDPGQGLRLIYYSQIVNDFQKGDIAEGYSVSREKKESFPLTVTSAQKNPTAFYLCASSIGWRGRRRTDTQYFGPGTRLTVL.

The CDR3 sequence: CASSLGTSGQTQYF. Here the CDR3 DNA reads TGTGCCAGCAGCTTAGGGACTAGCGGGCAGACCCAGTACTTC. V and J are TRBV11-2 and TRBJ2-5; 11 nucleotides line up with TRBD2. Germline values: CDR1 SGHAT, CDR2 FQNNGV. The CDR3 has 14 amino acids. V lost 1 base to trimming and J lost 6 bases; unmatched junction nucleotides: 1.

This clone has a handful of counts. This chain joins TRBV14 and TRBJ2-1, with D possibly matching TRBD1 (5 bases). This CDR3 has 14 amino acids. CDR1 is SGHDN and CDR2 is FVKESK in the germline V gene. With 8 bases removed from V and 2 bases from J, the gap between germline ends came to 13 bases. The CDR3 protein is CASREKGAYNEQFF. Here the CDR3 DNA reads TGTGCCAGCCGCGAGAAAGGGGCCTACAATGAGCAGTTCTTC. The full variable domain, with the rest looked up from reference TRBV14 and TRBJ2-1, is EAGVTQFPSHSVIEKGQTVTLRCDPISGHDNLYWYRRVMGKEIKFLLHFVKESKQDESGMPNNRFLAERTGGTYSTLKVQPAELEDSGVYFCASREKGAYNEQFFGPGTRLTVL.

The rearrangement joins TRBV19 to TRBJ2-7; 8 nucleotides agree with TRBD2. Germline-derived CDR1 and CDR2 are LNHDA and SQIVND (reference sequence). CDR3 size: 15 residues. The J segment lost 2 bases and the V segment lost 2 bases, leaving 5 bases of the junction unmatched. DNA of the CDR3: TGTGCCAGTAGTATAAGCGGGGGTTTCACCTACGAGCAGTACTTC. Residues: CASSISGGFTYEQYF.